What follows describes a single TCR beta chain. It was with 60 Vbeta and 13 Jbeta primers that the PCR ran. Sequencing used immunoSEQ multiplex PCR; TCRdb keeps in-frame clones, though not all of them. This table holds 210,000 or so clones, approximately 87% found once. Between the trimmed V and J ends, which lost 5 bases and 4 bases, there was a span of 8 bases. The CDR3 consists of 12 residues. Germline CDR1 and CDR2: SGHTA and FQGNSA. This entry comes from a study of cytomegalovirus exposure and HLA in healthy donors. This receptor was identified in a man aged 25 to 40 in good health and CMV-seronegative. V and J are TRBV7-2 and TRBJ1-1, with D perhaps TRBD1 (5 bases). The material sequenced was PBMCs. CDR3 protein: CASSPGLTEAFF. CDR3 sequence (DNA): TGTGCCAGCAGCCCGGGACTCACTGAAGCTTTCTTT.